The 8 T cell receptor beta chains listed next were all sequenced from one sample in a study of blood T cell repertoires in COVID-19 (dated by TCRdb to 2020 to 2022). The library was generated by the immunoSEQ multiplex PCR assay. Sourced from immuneACCESS, this table was stored by TCRdb with only in-frame sequences that have V and J called. A share of the clones is absent; for the studies checked, an unresolved V gene accounts for under half, and the remainder has no known explanation. This sample holds 310,000 or so clones; around 82% were observed only once. The ten largest account for 1% to 1.5% of the sample. The sequencing sample was made of peripheral blood. The source is a woman aged 45 to 65 with acute or convalescent COVID-19.

J is TRBJ1-1 and V is TRBV3-1 (or the pseudogene TRBV3-2); D unresolved. V was trimmed by 0 bases and J by 4 bases, leaving 9 bases between them. Germline CDR1 is LGHDT and CDR2 is YNNKEL (reference sequence). CDR3 length: 14 residues. The CDR3 sequence: CASSQDPAVTEAFF. For the CDR3, the DNA is TGTGCCAGCAGCCAAGACCCGGCGGTCACTGAAGCTTTCTTT.

The rearrangement links TRBV3-1 (or the pseudogene TRBV3-2) to TRBJ1-4; D perhaps matches TRBD1 (6 bases). From germline, CDR1 is LGHDT and CDR2 YNNKEL (reference sequence). Trimming shortened V by 3 bases and J by 6 bases, and 14 bases separated the two germline ends. The CDR3 covers 15 residues. The CDR3 DNA is TGTGCCAGCAGCCATGGTGCACAGGGAGATGAAAAACTGTTTTTT. Translated: CASSHGAQGDEKLFF.

V usage is TRBV2 and J usage is TRBJ1-5, with D possibly matching TRBD1 (5 bases). The V and J ends lost 6 bases and 5 bases respectively, with 11 bases between them. The CDR3 loop spans 13 amino acids. The germline V gene has CDR1 SNHLY and CDR2 FYNNEI. This CDR3 reads CASRTRDYQPQHF. The CDR3 DNA reads as TGTGCCAGCAGGACACGGGACTATCAGCCCCAGCATTTT. Full variable domain (rest looked up from reference TRBV2 and TRBJ1-5): EPEVTQTPSHQVTQMGQEVILRCVPISNHLYFYWYRQILGQKVEFLVSFYNNEISEKSEIFDDQFSVERPDGSNFTLKIRSTKLEDSAMYFCASRTRDYQPQHFGDGTRLSIL.

V and J are TRBV18 and TRBJ1-4; 7 nucleotides match TRBD1. With V trimmed by 2 bases and J by 6 bases, 3 bases remained unmatched. The CDR3 extends over 14 amino acids. The germline CDR1 and CDR2 sequences are KGHSH and LQKENI. The CDR3: CASSPGTEDEKLFF. For the CDR3, the DNA is TGTGCCAGCTCACCAGGGACAGAAGATGAAAAACTGTTTTTT. Together with reference TRBV18 and TRBJ1-4, the CDR3 gives the full variable domain: NAGVMQNPRHLVRRRGQEARLRCSPMKGHSHVYWYRQLPEEGLKFMVYLQKENIIDESGMPKERFSAEFPKEGPSILRIQQVVRGDSAAYFCASSPGTEDEKLFFGSGTQLSVL.

This chain joins TRBV11-3 and TRBJ2-1; a possible D gene is TRBD1 (6 bases). Germline CDR1 is SGHNT and CDR2 is YENEEA. Trimming removed 5 bases from V and 9 bases from J, with 11 bases in between. The CDR3 extends over 12 amino acids. The CDR3 sequence is CASSPTTGEQFF. DNA of the CDR3: TGTGCCAGCAGCCCGACGACAGGTGAGCAGTTCTTC.

On this clone: Within the sample, other DNA sequences also encode this same CDR3. The chain employs TRBV3-1 (or the pseudogene TRBV3-2) and TRBJ1-2; 7 nucleotides line up with TRBD1. CDR1 is LGHDT and CDR2 is YNNKEL in the germline V gene (reference sequence). J lost 8 bases, V lost 0 bases, and 0 bases had no gene match. This CDR3 is 12 amino acids long. The CDR3 here is CASSQEGGGYTF. CDR3 coding DNA: TGTGCCAGCAGCCAAGAAGGGGGCGGCTACACCTTC.

This chain joins TRBV9 and TRBJ2-1; TRBD2 aligns across 8 bases. Looked up from germline, CDR1 is SGDLS and CDR2 is YYNGEE. The V segment lost 0 bases and the J segment 5 bases; nucleotides outside the gene matches: 10. This CDR3 is 17 amino acids long. CDR3 in amino acids: CASSVEGAGANNNEQFF. The CDR3 coding sequence is TGTGCCAGCAGCGTAGAGGGAGCGGGAGCTAACAACAATGAGCAGTTCTTC.

The chain is built from TRBV5-8 and TRBJ2-5; 7 bases agree with TRBD1. Germline CDR1 and CDR2: SGHTS and YDEGEE. V was pared by 2 bases and J by 3 bases, with 7 bases of the junction left unmatched. This CDR3 contains 15 residues. CDR3 DNA sequence: TGTGCCAGCAGCTTAAGGGACAGAAATGAAGAGACCCAGTACTTC. Translation: CASSLRDRNEETQYF.